These 25 T cell receptor beta chains share one sample of origin, sequenced in a study of beta chain features in type 1 diabetes. Their cognate antigens are unknown. Notes on the study in general: Shorter TCRB CDR3s, moderately but significantly so, marked every one of the four CD4+ subsets in Type 1 diabetes patients.

The investigators reverse transcribed all of the isolated RNA, so they sequenced expressed TCRB transcripts. TCRdb keeps only in-frame clones here, not all; method: immunoSEQ multiplex PCR. The data contain over 600,000 clones, 9.5% to 15% of them singletons. Sequenced sample: naive CD4+ T cells from blood. The receptor set was obtained from a young man with type 1 diabetes.

This clone was seen more than once but under ten times. The genes are TRBV9 and TRBJ2-5; D uncertain. V was shortened by 0 bases and J by 5 bases, with 8 bases between the two germline ends. This CDR3 has 13 amino acids. The germline CDR1 and CDR2 sequences are SGDLS and YYNGEE. In nucleotides, the CDR3 is TGTGCCAGCAGCGTAGGTGTGTTGGAGACCCAGTACTTC. It yields the protein CASSVGVLETQYF. Using reference TRBV9 and TRBJ2-5 for the parts outside the CDR3, the full variable domain is DSGVTQTPKHLITATGQRVTLRCSPRSGDLSVYWYQQSLDQGLQFLIQYYNGEERAKGNILERFSAQQFPDLHSELNLSSLELGDSALYFCASSVGVLETQYFGPGTRLLVL.

This sequence joins TRBV6-5 and TRBJ2-4; D perhaps matches TRBD2 (5 bases). Deletions cut 3 bases from V and 3 bases from J, with 15 bases between. CDR3 length: 16 residues. Germline CDR1 and CDR2: MNHEY and SVGAGI. CDR3 protein: CASSYGPRDGKNIQYF. CDR3 coding DNA: TGTGCCAGCAGTTATGGGCCCCGGGATGGCAAAAACATTCAGTACTTC.

This sequence joins TRBV28 and TRBJ2-1, with D perhaps matching TRBD1 (6 bases). CDR1 is MDHEN, CDR2 SYDVKM, per germline. The CDR3 totals 13 residues. V gave up 10 bases and J gave up 5 bases, with 15 bases separating them. This CDR3 is CATGARPHNEQFF. CDR3 nucleotide sequence: TGTGCCACAGGGGCACGACCCCACAATGAGCAGTTCTTC.

This rearrangement joins TRBV7-2 to TRBJ1-3, with D unresolved. CDR1 is SGHTA and CDR2 is FQGNSA in the germline V gene. The CDR3 runs to 15 residues. V was shortened by 5 bases and J by 0 bases, with 11 bases between the two germline ends. CDR3 residues: CASSPMGHSGNTIYF. DNA for the CDR3: TGTGCCAGCAGCCCGATGGGCCACTCTGGAAACACCATATATTTT.

V gene TRBV2 combines with J gene TRBJ1-5, with TRBD1 matching over 11 bases. The CDR3 runs 15 residues. Trimming took 5 bases from V and 5 from J; bases not matched to a gene: 5. Germline V gene data show CDR1 as SNHLY and CDR2 as FYNNEI. The CDR3 here is CASSLRTGGDQPQHF. In nucleotides, the CDR3 is TGTGCCAGCAGTTTGCGGACAGGGGGCGATCAGCCCCAGCATTTT. Full variable domain (missing parts from reference TRBV2 and TRBJ1-5): EPEVTQTPSHQVTQMGQEVILRCVPISNHLYFYWYRQILGQKVEFLVSFYNNEISEKSEIFDDQFSVERPDGSNFTLKIRSTKLEDSAMYFCASSLRTGGDQPQHFGDGTRLSIL.

The sample holds a few counts of this clone. This chain joins TRBV6-5 and TRBJ1-2; D ambiguous. CDR3 length equals 14 residues. Germline V CDR1 and CDR2: MNHEY, SVGAGI. Trimming took 2 bases from V and 5 from J, leaving 12 bases between them. The CDR3 nucleotides read TGTGCCAGCAGTTACCCCGGTTCTATTTATGGCTACACCTTC. Protein sequence: CASSYPGSIYGYTF.

This clone was picked up a small number of times. V is TRBV5-1 and J is TRBJ2-3; 10 bases are shared with TRBD1. Germline V gene data show CDR1 as SGHRS and CDR2 as YFSETQ. The J segment lost 9 bases and the V segment lost 4 bases, leaving 5 bases of the junction unmatched. CDR3 length: 13 amino acids. The CDR3 region is CASSGGQGYTQYF. For the CDR3, the DNA is TGCGCCAGCAGCGGGGGACAGGGGTACACGCAGTATTTT.

This clone appeared a few times. This chain joins TRBV15 and TRBJ2-1, with D hard to call. The CDR3 totals 13 residues. Trimming pared 0 bases from V and 5 bases from J, leaving 5 bases between. Per the germline V gene, CDR1 is LNHNV and CDR2 is YYDKDF (reference sequence). The CDR3 region has the DNA TGTGCCACCAGCAGAGACCCCGACAATGAGCAGTTCTTC. Protein product: CATSRDPDNEQFF.

V usage is TRBV7-8 and J usage is TRBJ1-1; no clear D gene. With 5 bases removed from V and 1 base from J, the gap between germline ends came to 17 bases. The CDR3 extends over 16 amino acids. In germline, CDR1 is SGHVS, CDR2 FQNEAQ. In DNA, the CDR3 is TGTGCCAGCAGCCACACCTTTGGCGCGGCGAACACTGAAGCTTTCTTT. This gives the protein CASSHTFGAANTEAFF.

The V gene is TRBV28, the J gene TRBJ1-3; perhaps TRBD1 as D (6 bases). This CDR3 is 17 amino acids long. Germline CDR1 MDHEN, CDR2 SYDVKM. Trimming took off 2 bases at V and 0 bases at J, with 14 bases between the two ends. For the CDR3, the DNA is TGTGCCAGCAGTTTACCCCGACAGGCACTCTCTGGAAACACCATATATTTT. It codes for CASSLPRQALSGNTIYF.

The J gene is TRBJ1-3, the V gene TRBV11-2; D possibly corresponds to TRBD1 (5 bases). This CDR3 region has 16 residues. The germline CDR1 and CDR2 sequences are SGHAT and FQNNGV. V dropped 4 bases and J dropped 0 bases, with 13 bases sitting between them. This chain's CDR3 is CASSSYTGPSGNTIYF. CDR3 DNA: TGTGCCAGCAGCTCCTATACAGGACCCTCTGGAAACACCATATATTTT.

The V call is TRBV5-4, the J call TRBJ1-4, with unresolved D. The V end was cut by 1 base, the J end by 5 bases, with 6 bases between. Germline values: CDR1 SGHNT, CDR2 YYREEE (reference sequence). CDR3 length equals 13 residues. The CDR3 spells CASSLSTNEKLFF. The DNA for the CDR3 is TGTGCCAGCAGCTTGTCCACCAATGAAAAACTGTTTTTT.

This chain links TRBV30 with TRBJ2-5; D unclear. The end of the DNA fits TRBJ2-7 better, so the J call may be wrong. The CDR3 totals 11 residues. Germline V gene sequence: CDR1 GTSNPN, CDR2 SVGIG (reference sequence). CDR3 nucleotide sequence: TGTGCCTGGTCTAGGTCCTACGAGCAGTACTTC. This sequence encodes CAWSRSYEQYF.

The chain has TRBV29-1 and TRBJ1-4; a weak D match, TRBD1 (6 bases). This CDR3 is 12 amino acids long. Germline assignment: CDR1 SQVTM and CDR2 ANQGSEA. The CDR3 spells CTLGAAYEKLFF. CDR3 coding DNA: TGCACCTTGGGGGCAGCCTATGAAAAACTGTTTTTT.

Here the CDR3 DNA reads TGTGCCATCAGTGATTCACTTAAGAACACTGAAGCTTTCTTT. It codes for CAISDSLKNTEAFF. This chain uses TRBV10-3 with TRBJ1-1; no definite D call. Germline V gives CDR1 ENHRY, CDR2 SYGVKD. The germline V and J ends were trimmed by 3 bases and 1 base, with 9 bases remaining between them. The CDR3 spans 14 residues.

The rearrangement uses TRBV2 and TRBJ1-2; perhaps TRBD1 as D (5 bases). The CDR3 totals 15 residues. The V end was cut by 3 bases, the J end by 5 bases, with 16 bases between. Germline CDR1 SNHLY, CDR2 FYNNEI. Here the CDR3 DNA reads TGTGCCAGCAGTGATAGTCGGGGGACGAGATATGGCTACACCTTC. Amino acids: CASSDSRGTRYGYTF.

In the case of this clone: A clone one base away is much larger, so this may be a read error. The rearrangement links TRBV11-2 to TRBJ2-7, with no clear D. Germline loops: CDR1 SGHAT, CDR2 FQNNGV. V was cut by 3 bases and J by 0 bases, with 0 bases left in between. This CDR3 is 11 amino acids long. CDR3 nucleotides: TGTGCCAGCAGCTTCTCCTACGAGCAGTACTTC. It translates to CASSFSYEQYF. The full variable domain, completed using reference TRBV11-2 and TRBJ2-7, is EAGVAQSPRYKIIEKRQSVAFWCNPISGHATLYWYQQILGQGPKLLIQFQNNGVVDDSQLPKDRFSAERLKGVDSTLKIQPAKLEDSAVYLCASSFSYEQYFGPGTRLTVT.

This clone came up a few times. This chain uses TRBV5-6 with TRBJ1-5; no firm D call. The ends were cut back, 4 bases at V and 1 base at J, with 9 bases in the middle. Germline V gives CDR1 SGHDT, CDR2 YYEEEE. The CDR3 totals 14 residues. CDR3 in amino acids: CASSLVGSNQPQHF. Written as DNA, the CDR3 is TGTGCCAGCAGCCTAGTCGGCAGCAATCAGCCCCAGCATTTT. Variable domain in full (rest from reference TRBV5-6 and TRBJ1-5): DAGVTQSPTHLIKTRGQQVTLRCSPKSGHDTVSWYQQALGQGPQFIFQYYEEEERQRGNFPDRFSGHQFPNYSSELNVNALLLGDSALYLCASSLVGSNQPQHFGDGTRLSIL.

This clone was counted a few times. V and J are TRBV2 and TRBJ1-1; 7 positions agree with TRBD1. After removal of 3 bases from V and 0 bases from J, the junction contained 1 base not matched to a gene. CDR1 is SNHLY and CDR2 is FYNNEI in the germline V gene. The CDR3 contains 14 residues. The CDR3 coding sequence is TGTGCCAGCAGTGAGGGACAGATGAACACTGAAGCTTTCTTT. Protein product: CASSEGQMNTEAFF. The whole variable domain, remainder taken from reference TRBV2 and TRBJ1-1, is EPEVTQTPSHQVTQMGQEVILRCVPISNHLYFYWYRQILGQKVEFLVSFYNNEISEKSEIFDDQFSVERPDGSNFTLKIRSTKLEDSAMYFCASSEGQMNTEAFFGQGTRLTVV.

The rearrangement links TRBV19 to TRBJ1-4; no firm D call. Germline V gene data show CDR1 as LNHDA and CDR2 as SQIVND (reference sequence). The CDR3 loop spans 18 amino acids. V was clipped by 5 bases and J by 0 bases, with 19 bases between them. CDR3 residues: CASSSGPLTIATNEKLFF. The DNA of the CDR3 is TGTGCCAGTAGTTCGGGTCCCCTGACCATTGCAACTAATGAAAAACTGTTTTTT.

The chain links TRBV11-3 to TRBJ2-5; possibly TRBD2 for D (6 bases). The V gene lost 3 bases and the J gene lost 5 bases, with 10 bases spanning the gap. In germline, CDR1 is SGHNT, CDR2 YENEEA. The CDR3 loop spans 13 amino acids. CDR3 DNA: TGTGCCAGCAGCTTGGGACTGGGGGAGACCCAGTACTTC. Translated, it gives CASSLGLGETQYF.

The chain combines TRBV18 with TRBJ1-5; D may be TRBD1 (5 bases). The CDR3 sequence is 15 residues long. Between the trimmed V and J ends, which lost 6 bases and 0 bases, there was a span of 12 bases. Germline V lookup: CDR1 KGHSH, CDR2 LQKENI. The CDR3 protein is CASSGGSYSNQPQHF. CDR3 in DNA: TGTGCCAGCTCGGGGGGATCTTATAGCAATCAGCCCCAGCATTTT.

A note on this clone: Other DNA sequences in this sample translate to the same CDR3. This chain links TRBV5-4 with TRBJ2-1; 11 nucleotides align to TRBD1. Germline V CDR1 and CDR2: SGHNT, YYREEE (reference sequence). V trimming: 4 bases; J trimming: 7 bases; junction bases outside the gene matches: 1. The CDR3 is made up of 13 amino acids. CDR3 protein: CASSRDRGNEQFF. In DNA form, the CDR3 reads TGTGCCAGCAGCCGGGACAGGGGGAATGAGCAGTTCTTC. Filled out from reference TRBV5-4 and TRBJ2-1, the complete variable domain reads ETGVTQSPTHLIKTRGQQVTLRCSSQSGHNTVSWYQQALGQGPQFIFQYYREEENGRGNFPPRFSGLQFPNYSSELNVNALELDDSALYLCASSRDRGNEQFFGPGTRLTVL.

A note on this clone: Additional DNA sequences in this sample encode the identical CDR3. The chain employs TRBV9 and TRBJ2-2, with D perhaps TRBD1 or TRBD2 (6 bases each). V lost 0 bases and J 2 bases, leaving 8 bases between the germline ends. From germline, CDR1 is SGDLS and CDR2 YYNGEE. The CDR3 sequence is 15 residues long. The CDR3 spells CASSVAGANTGELFF. The DNA for the CDR3 is TGTGCCAGCAGCGTAGCGGGGGCCAACACCGGGGAGCTGTTTTTT.

The chain recombines TRBV4-3 with TRBJ2-5; TRBD2 matches at 14 bases. This CDR3 spans 15 amino acids. The germline gives CDR1 LGHNA, CDR2 YSLEER. The V segment lost 4 bases and the J segment 4 bases; nucleotides outside the gene matches: 2. CDR3 sequence: CASSRGTSGGETQYF. CDR3 nucleotide sequence: TGCGCCAGCAGCCGGGGGACTAGCGGGGGAGAGACCCAGTACTTC.